This is a list of T cell receptor beta chains from one sample in a study of radiotherapy plus CTLA-4 blockade in lung cancer. Produced via immunoSEQ multiplex PCR; TCRdb's table is partial and in-frame only. The data hold roughly 90,000 clones, with more than 60% observed a single time. Sequencing was performed on peripheral blood, taken from a patient treated with radiotherapy plus ipilimumab. These receptors originate from a human donor with non-small cell lung cancer who had a partial response to radiotherapy plus ipilimumab. Some clones in this sample may be carry-over from other donors' samples. CDR3s include the opening cysteine and the closing phenylalanine or tryptophan.

>TRBV5-6|TRBJ1-2
CASSFGARTGGGGYTF
>TRBV5-4|TRBJ2-3
CASSLLRGLGDTQYF
>TRBV19|TRBJ2-6
CASSITSGANVLTF
>TRBV5-1|TRBJ1-6
CASHLGAGPSGSPLHF
>TRBV2|TRBJ1-6
CASSGQGGNSPLHF
>TRBV5-5|TRBJ2-7
CASSLGQYEQYF
>TRBV19|TRBJ1-5
CASSIQFSNQPQHF
>TRBV28|TRBJ2-7
CASSSAERAGIEQYF
>TRBV28|TRBJ2-3
CASSSAGIGTQYF
>TRBV7-2|TRBJ2-1
CASSYYNPRQYNDQFF
>TRBV6-1|TRBJ1-1
CASRRTGETEAFF
>TRBV5-1|TRBJ2-7
CASSPTGGSHEQYF
>TRBV7-2|TRBJ2-5
CASSLGSWGETQYF
>TRBV6-5|TRBJ2-7
CASSSGLAVPYEQYF
>TRBV7-2|TRBJ2-5
CASSTLLTRQETQYF
>TRBV28|TRBJ1-2
CASSLEGNYGYTF